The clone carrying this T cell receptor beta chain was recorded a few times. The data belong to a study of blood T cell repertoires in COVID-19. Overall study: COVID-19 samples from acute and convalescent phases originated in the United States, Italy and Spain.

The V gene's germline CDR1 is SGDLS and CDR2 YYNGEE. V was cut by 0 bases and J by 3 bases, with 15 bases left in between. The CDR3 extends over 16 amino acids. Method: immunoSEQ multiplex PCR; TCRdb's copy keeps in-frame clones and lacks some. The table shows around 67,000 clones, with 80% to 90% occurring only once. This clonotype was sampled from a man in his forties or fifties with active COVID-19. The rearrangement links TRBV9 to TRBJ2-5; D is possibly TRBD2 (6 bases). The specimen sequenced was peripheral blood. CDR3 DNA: TGTGCCAGCAGCGTAGGGATTAGCGGAGCTAAAGAGACCCAGTACTTC. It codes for CASSVGISGAKETQYF.